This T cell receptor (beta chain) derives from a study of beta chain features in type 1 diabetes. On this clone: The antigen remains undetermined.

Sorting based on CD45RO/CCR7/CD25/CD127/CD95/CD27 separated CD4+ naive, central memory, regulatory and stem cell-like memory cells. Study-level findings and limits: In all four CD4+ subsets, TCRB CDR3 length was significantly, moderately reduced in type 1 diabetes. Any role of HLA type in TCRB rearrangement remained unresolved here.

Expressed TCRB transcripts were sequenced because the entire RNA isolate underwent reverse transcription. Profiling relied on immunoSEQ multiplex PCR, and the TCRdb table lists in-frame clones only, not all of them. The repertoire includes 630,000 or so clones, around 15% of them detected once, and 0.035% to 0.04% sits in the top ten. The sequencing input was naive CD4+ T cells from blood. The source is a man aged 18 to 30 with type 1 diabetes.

In DNA form, the CDR3 reads TGTGCCAGCAGCGTACAACCCTCCCATACGCAGTATTTT. It encodes CASSVQPSHTQYF. This chain links TRBV9 with TRBJ2-3, with D uncertain. This CDR3 is built from 13 residues. In germline, CDR1 is SGDLS, CDR2 YYNGEE. V lost 1 base to trimming and J lost 7 bases, with 10 bases between them. Full variable domain (rest looked up from reference TRBV9 and TRBJ2-3): DSGVTQTPKHLITATGQRVTLRCSPRSGDLSVYWYQQSLDQGLQFLIQYYNGEERAKGNILERFSAQQFPDLHSELNLSSLELGDSALYFCASSVQPSHTQYFGPGTRLTVL.